The T cell receptor beta chain described here comes from a study of blood T cell repertoires in COVID-19. About the research overall: The analysed material was cDNA or gDNA that came from T cells, B-cell-depleted T cells, or PBMCs.

Sequencing was performed with immunoSEQ multiplex PCR; in TCRdb, only in-frame clones are kept and a portion is missing. The repertoire includes a few hundred thousand clones, about 80% of them detected once, and approximately 15% sits in the top ten. This TCR was sampled from a man aged 40-49 years who had recovered from COVID-19. Sequenced input: PBMCs or T cells enriched from blood (not recorded which).

CDR3 in DNA: TGTGCCAGCAGCCAAAGAGTCACCAACACTGAAGCTTTCTTT. Its protein product is CASSQRVTNTEAFF. This rearrangement joins TRBV5-4 to TRBJ1-1; D not certain. The V gene lost 4 bases and the J gene lost 2 bases, with 12 bases spanning the gap. The CDR3 has 14 residues. Germline CDR1 and CDR2: SGHNT and YYREEE (reference sequence).